Listed here are 31 T cell receptor beta chains from one sample, sequenced in a study of T-cell reconstitution after alpha-beta-depleted transplantation in children. Unique molecular identifiers featured in how the TCRbeta library was prepared. TCRdb independently ran MiXCR on the PCR reads; one entry per CDR3 protein. The sample consists of approximately 150,000 distinct CDR3 sequences, 8.8% of them appearing once. The source was PBMCs, mostly from graft donor cells, collected 180 days after TCRalphabeta/CD19-depleted stem cell transplant. These receptors originate from a female patient younger than 10 who had a stem cell transplant for congenital amegakaryocytic thrombocytopenia, so the T cells may come from the graft donor.

The genes are TRBV5-6 and TRBJ2-5; 9 bases align to TRBD2. V shed 1 base and J 5 bases; nucleotides not matched to a gene: 9. This CDR3 comprises 16 residues. Germline V gene lookup returns CDR1 SGHDT and CDR2 YYEEEE. CDR3 sequence reads: CASSLPGGGALETQYF. The CDR3 region has the DNA TGTGCCAGCAGCTTGCCCGGCGGGGGGGCCTTGGAGACCCAGTACTTC.

This clonotype was counted ten times or more. This chain connects TRBV20-1 to TRBJ2-7; TRBD1 or TRBD2 may be the D gene (5 bases each). CDR3 length equals 12 residues. Trimming removed 6 bases from V and 3 bases from J, with 12 bases in between. In germline, CDR1 is DFQATT, CDR2 SNEGSKA (reference sequence). CDR3 amino acids: CSADRDRYEQYF. DNA of the CDR3: TGCAGTGCGGATCGGGACCGCTACGAGCAGTACTTC.

This clonotype was detected ten times or more. The chain has TRBV25-1 and TRBJ2-2; possible D gene TRBD1, 5 bases. CDR3 length: 13 residues. Germline V CDR1 and CDR2: MGHDK, SYGVNS. Deletions cut 3 bases from V and 9 bases from J, with 11 bases between. CDR3 amino acids: CASSEAGPRELFF. The CDR3 DNA follows: TGTGCCAGCAGTGAGGCAGGGCCCAGGGAGCTGTTTTTT.

This clonotype has ten or more counts. One end of the junction does not line up with germline, which may come from a read error. The rearrangement joins TRBV20-1 to TRBJ2-7, with D perhaps assigned TRBD1 or TRBD2 (7 bases each). The CDR3 consists of 11 residues. CDR1 is DFQATT and CDR2 is SNEGSKA in the germline V gene (reference sequence). CDR3 coding DNA: TGCAGTGCGGAGACAGGGTTAGCGGGTCACTTC. It is translated as CSAETGLAGHF.

Turning to this clonotype: A much larger clone is a single base away; this may be a read error. The chain carries TRBV5-4 and TRBJ2-4, with 10 nucleotides matching TRBD1. This CDR3 contains 16 residues. From germline, CDR1 is SGHNT and CDR2 YYREEE (reference sequence). CDR3 residues: CGSSLGPGQGKNIQYF. CDR3 coding DNA: TGTGGCAGCAGCTTGGGGCCGGGACAGGGGAAAAACATTCAGTACTTC.

This rearrangement joins TRBV7-2 to TRBJ2-7; TRBD1 is a possible D gene (6 bases). The germline V and J ends were trimmed by 2 bases and 5 bases, with 16 bases remaining between them. The CDR3 spans 15 residues. CDR1 is SGHTA, CDR2 FQGNSA, per germline. DNA for the CDR3: TGTGCCAGCAGCTTAAGGGCAGGGGTAAGCGACGAGCAGTACTTC. Encoded protein: CASSLRAGVSDEQYF.

J is TRBJ2-1 and V is TRBV20-1; D not certain. There are 13 residues in the CDR3. The germline V and J ends were trimmed by 0 bases and 9 bases, with 12 bases remaining between them. CDR1 is DFQATT and CDR2 is SNEGSKA in the germline V gene (reference sequence). CDR3 sequence reads: CSARDPMFFEQFF. The CDR3 DNA reads TGCAGTGCTAGAGATCCTATGTTCTTTGAGCAGTTCTTC.

The table lists this clonotype with many counts. The chain combines TRBV28 with TRBJ2-7; possibly TRBD2 for D (5 bases). Germline CDR1 is MDHEN and CDR2 is SYDVKM. Trimming shortened V by 2 bases and J by 7 bases, and 18 bases separated the two germline ends. This CDR3 is 15 amino acids long. CDR3 bases: TGTGCCAGCAGTTTAGGAGGTTTCATCTTAAGGGAGCAGTACTTC. It is translated as CASSLGGFILREQYF.

Ten or more counts support this clonotype. The chain employs TRBV3-1 and TRBJ2-2; no reliable D call. CDR1 and CDR2 from the germline V gene are LGHDT and YNNKEL (reference sequence). Deletions cut 1 base from V and 4 bases from J, with 7 bases between. The CDR3 totals 14 residues. The CDR3 spells CASSQVAATGELFF. CDR3 DNA sequence: TGTGCCAGCAGCCAAGTGGCAGCCACCGGGGAGCTGTTTTTT. Filled out from reference TRBV3-1 and TRBJ2-2, the complete variable domain reads DTAVSQTPKYLVTQMGNDKSIKCEQNLGHDTMYWYKQDSKKFLKIMFSYNNKELIINETVPNRFSPKSPDKAHLNLHINSLELGDSAVYFCASSQVAATGELFFGEGSRLTVL.

This clonotype came up a few times. V and J are TRBV4-1 and TRBJ2-1, with 7 bases that match TRBD1. The V segment lost 2 bases and the J segment 6 bases; nucleotides outside the gene matches: 7. Germline CDR1 and CDR2: MGHRA and YSYEKL. This CDR3 comprises 15 residues. This CDR3 reads CASSQFEGAINEQFF. The CDR3 DNA sequence: TGCGCCAGCAGCCAATTCGAGGGGGCAATCAATGAGCAGTTCTTC.

There are many counts of this clonotype. The chain joins TRBV28 to TRBJ1-2; D is unresolved. V was shortened by 6 bases and J by 6 bases, with 14 bases between the two germline ends. CDR3 size: 13 residues. Germline V gives CDR1 MDHEN, CDR2 SYDVKM. The CDR3 DNA reads TGTGCCAGCAGCGCGGCCGCGGGCAATGGCTACACCTTC. This gives the protein CASSAAAGNGYTF.

This clonotype has only a few counts. One junction end disagrees with the germline gene, perhaps due to a read error. CDR3 sequence reads: CSSSPRPGTALYGYTF. CDR3 DNA sequence: TGTTCCAGCAGTCCAAGACCCGGGACAGCCCTCTATGGCTACACCTTC. The chain joins TRBV27 to TRBJ1-2; the match to TRBD1 covers 7 bases. Germline assignment: CDR1 MNHEY and CDR2 SMNVEV (reference sequence). CDR3 length equals 16 residues.

The chain joins TRBV1 to TRBJ1-1; whether TRBD1, the table's D call, matches the DNA was not checked. TRBV1 is a listed pseudogene. CDR3 length: 12 residues. CDR3 residues: CTRETGVVRAFF. The CDR3 bases are TGCACCAGGGAAACAGGGGTGGTTCGGGCTTTCTTT.

The table lists this clonotype with many counts. The J gene is TRBJ2-1, the V gene TRBV11-2; D uncertain. V lost 1 base, J lost 13 bases, and 8 bases lay in between. The CDR3 is 11 amino acids. CDR1 and CDR2 from the germline V gene are SGHAT and FQNNGV. The CDR3 sequence: CASSLGVLQFF. CDR3 in DNA: TGTGCCAGCAGCTTAGGGGTGCTCCAGTTCTTC.

The chain is built from TRBV28 and TRBJ2-3; TRBD2 matches at 9 bases. The V gene's germline CDR1 is MDHEN and CDR2 SYDVKM. V gave up 7 bases and J gave up 4 bases; unmatched junction bases: 12. There are 16 residues in the CDR3. The CDR3 coding sequence is TGTGCCAGCATTTCCGCTGCAGCGGGAGGTCCAGATACGCAGTATTTT. Translation gives CASISAAAGGPDTQYF.

V usage is TRBV12-3 or TRBV12-4 and J usage is TRBJ2-2; 14 positions agree with TRBD2. The CDR3 runs to 17 residues. The ends lost 3 bases at V and 4 bases at J; junction bases unmatched: 4. CDR3 coding DNA: TGTGCCAGCAGTTTCGGGACTAGCGGGAGTGGCACCGGGGAGCTGTTTTTT. Translating it yields CASSFGTSGSGTGELFF.

As for this clonotype: One base away lies a much larger clone, so this may be a sequencing read error. The V call is TRBV4-1, the J call TRBJ2-5, with 7 nucleotides matching TRBD1. The V gene's germline CDR1 is MGHRA and CDR2 YSYEKL. Germline trimming cut 7 bases from V and 5 bases from J; bases unmatched to any gene: 10. The CDR3 has 14 residues. This chain's CDR3 is CASIPETGSETQYF. The DNA of the CDR3 is TGCGCCAGCATCCCAGAGACAGGGTCTGAGACCCAGTACTTC.

This clonotype was recorded at least ten times. CDR3 protein: CASSAGQGGNQPQHF. The CDR3, as DNA: TGTGCCAGCAGCGCAGGACAGGGTGGCAATCAGCCCCAGCATTTT. The chain is built from TRBV9 and TRBJ1-5; 8 nucleotides line up with TRBD1. CDR3 length: 15 amino acids. Losses at the gene ends were 3 bases for V and 2 bases for J; bases not matched to a gene: 4. Germline V gives CDR1 SGDLS, CDR2 YYNGEE.

This clonotype was observed at least ten times. The chain has TRBV24-1 and TRBJ2-1, with 12 bases aligning to TRBD1. Germline V CDR1 and CDR2: KGHDR, SFDVKD. This CDR3 comprises 17 residues. V lost 4 bases to trimming and J lost 7 bases; unmatched junction nucleotides: 10. DNA for the CDR3: TGTGCCACCAGTGAAGCGTCGGGACAGGGGGCAAGTAATGAGCAGTTCTTC. Protein sequence: CATSEASGQGASNEQFF.

V is TRBV5-1 and J is TRBJ1-1; D uncertain. The CDR3 runs 10 residues. V lost 5 bases and J lost 1, with 0 bases in between. The V gene's germline CDR1 is SGHRS and CDR2 YFSETQ. The chain's CDR3 is CASRNTEAFF. In DNA form, the CDR3 reads TGCGCCAGCAGGAACACTGAAGCTTTCTTT.

The chain couples TRBV7-2 to TRBJ2-7; 8 positions agree with TRBD2. The CDR3 runs to 15 residues. With 2 bases clipped from V and 5 bases from J, the junction kept 8 bases outside the gene matches. Germline V gene lookup returns CDR1 SGHTA and CDR2 FQGNSA. As DNA, the CDR3 is TGTGCCAGCAGCTTATACCCACTAGCGGTGCACGAGCAGTACTTC. This codes for CASSLYPLAVHEQYF.

The genes are TRBV12-3 or TRBV12-4 and TRBJ2-1, with D tentatively TRBD2 (6 bases). V was trimmed by 3 bases and J by 8 bases, leaving 11 bases between them. The CDR3 totals 13 residues. The CDR3 protein is CASSFGGVDEQFF. CDR3 coding DNA: TGTGCCAGCAGTTTCGGCGGGGTGGATGAGCAGTTCTTC.

This clonotype was observed at least ten times. The V and J genes are TRBV28 and TRBJ1-4; unclear D gene. CDR1 is MDHEN, CDR2 SYDVKM, per germline. This CDR3 has 15 residues. V gave up 4 bases and J gave up 4 bases, with 13 bases separating them. The CDR3 DNA follows: TGTGCCAGCAGTTATATTCAGGAGGTTAATGAAAAACTGTTTTTT. Amino acid sequence: CASSYIQEVNEKLFF.

This clonotype was seen only a few times. The gene calls are TRBV5-1 and TRBJ2-4; D might be TRBD1 (6 bases). Germline CDR1 and CDR2: SGHRS and YFSETQ. This CDR3 comprises 13 residues. Trimming cost V 4 bases and J 5 bases, with 10 bases left between them. CDR3 bases: TGCGCCAGCAGCCAGACAGGAGAAAACATTCAGTACTTC. Translated: CASSQTGENIQYF.

This clonotype was detected only a few times. V and J are TRBV4-1 and TRBJ1-1; D remains ambiguous. V lost 1 base, J lost 3 bases, and 6 bases lay in between. Germline V gene sequence: CDR1 MGHRA, CDR2 YSYEKL. This CDR3 has 13 amino acids. The CDR3 DNA reads as TGCGCCAGCAGCCAAGTAACCCACACTGAAGCTTTCTTT. Protein sequence: CASSQVTHTEAFF.

This clonotype was observed many times. The CDR3 loop is CASSTGTSGSVEQFF. CDR3 DNA: TGTGCCAGCAGTACCGGGACTAGCGGGAGTGTTGAGCAGTTCTTC. V and J are TRBV27 and TRBJ2-1; 14 nucleotides agree with TRBD2. The CDR3 spans 15 residues. V shed 5 bases, J shed 9 bases, and the junction held 6 bases outside the gene matches. Germline V CDR1 and CDR2: MNHEY, SMNVEV (reference sequence).

Ten or more counts support this clonotype. The rearrangement uses TRBV5-1 and TRBJ2-7; TRBD1 agrees at 7 bases. Germline lookup yields CDR1 SGHRS and CDR2 YFSETQ. V was clipped by 5 bases and J by 0 bases; unmatched bases: 8. The CDR3 contains 15 residues. CDR3 residues: CASREWDSNSYEQYF. CDR3 coding DNA: TGCGCCAGCAGAGAATGGGACAGCAACTCCTACGAGCAGTACTTC.

V usage is TRBV18 and J usage is TRBJ2-1, with 15 nucleotides matching TRBD2. V lost 2 bases, J lost 8 bases, and 10 bases stayed unmatched. The CDR3 has 18 amino acids. The germline gives CDR1 KGHSH, CDR2 LQKENI. In nucleotides, the CDR3 is TGTGCCAGCTCACCAGGACTTAGGACTAGCGGGAGGGCCCATGAGCAGTTCTTC. Amino acids: CASSPGLRTSGRAHEQFF.

This clonotype was found many times. The CDR3 DNA follows: TGTGCCAGCAGCTTGTGGGGGTTACGGGGAGGTCGCACAGATACGCAGTATTTT. As protein: CASSLWGLRGGRTDTQYF. The genes are TRBV5-4 and TRBJ2-3; D is perhaps TRBD2 (6 bases). Trimming left V 1 base short and J 1 base short, with 19 bases between. CDR1 is SGHNT and CDR2 is YYREEE in the germline V gene (reference sequence). The CDR3 extends over 18 amino acids.

This rearrangement joins TRBV6-7 to TRBJ2-7, with TRBD2 matching 8 bases. TRBV6-7 is reported as an ORF; its role is uncertain. The CDR3 totals 15 residues. J gave up 5 bases and V 6 bases, and 12 bases lay outside the gene matches. The chain's CDR3 is CASSHGRARTHEQYF. The CDR3, as DNA: TGTGCCAGCAGCCACGGGAGGGCCCGCACCCACGAGCAGTACTTC.

This clonotype has only a few counts. The chain employs TRBV6-4 and TRBJ2-2, with a tentative D call TRBD1 (5 bases). V was pared by 4 bases and J by 6 bases, with 12 bases between. Per germline, CDR1 MRHNA and CDR2 SNTAGT. CDR3 length equals 14 residues. The CDR3 protein is CASSGTRDSGELFF. In DNA, the CDR3 is TGTGCCAGCAGTGGCACCAGGGATTCCGGGGAGCTGTTTTTT.